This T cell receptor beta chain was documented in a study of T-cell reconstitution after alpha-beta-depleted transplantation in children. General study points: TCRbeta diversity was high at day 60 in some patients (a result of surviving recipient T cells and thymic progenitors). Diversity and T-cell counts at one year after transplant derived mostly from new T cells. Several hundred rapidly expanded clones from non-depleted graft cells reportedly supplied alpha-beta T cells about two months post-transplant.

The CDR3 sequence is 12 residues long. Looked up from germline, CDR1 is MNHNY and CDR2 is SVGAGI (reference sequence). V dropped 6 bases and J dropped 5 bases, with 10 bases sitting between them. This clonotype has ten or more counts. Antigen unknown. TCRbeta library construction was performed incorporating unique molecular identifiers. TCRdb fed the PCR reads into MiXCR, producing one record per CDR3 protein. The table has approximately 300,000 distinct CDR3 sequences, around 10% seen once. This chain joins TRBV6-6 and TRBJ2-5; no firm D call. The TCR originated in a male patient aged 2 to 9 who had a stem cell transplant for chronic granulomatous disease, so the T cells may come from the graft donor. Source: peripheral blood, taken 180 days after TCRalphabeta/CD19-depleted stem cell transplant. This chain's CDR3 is CASSPAWETQYF. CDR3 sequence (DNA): TGTGCCAGCAGCCCAGCTTGGGAGACCCAGTACTTC.